This is a list of T cell receptor beta chains from one sample in a study of T cells in Graves' hyperthyroidism and ophthalmopathy. TCRdb fed the multiplex PCR reads into MiXCR, producing one record per CDR3 protein. The data hold 600,000 or so distinct CDR3 sequences, with about 43% observed a single time. Sequenced input: peripheral blood or thyroid tissue (not recorded which). The receptors shown here come from a woman under 30 with Graves' hyperthyroidism. The CDR3 runs from the conserved cysteine through the conserved F or W. D genes are given only for firm matches. For some rows the clone size is stated as once, few or many, or as a class when expanded; others skip it.

cdr3_aa,cdr3_nt,v_call,clone_size,d_call,j_call
CASRDRRETEAFF,TGTGCCAGTAGGGACAGGAGGGAAACTGAAGCTTTCTTT,TRBV19,few,TRBD1,TRBJ1-1
CSVKGLADEQYF,TGCAGCGTTAAGGGACTAGCGGACGAGCAGTACTTC,TRBV29-1,.,TRBD2,TRBJ2-7
CATSRWTVENYEQYF,TGTGCCACCAGCAGATGGACAGTAGAGAACTACGAGCAGTACTTC,TRBV15,.,.,TRBJ2-7
CASSESGLAESYEQYF,TGTGCCAGCAGTGAATCGGGACTAGCGGAATCCTACGAGCAGTACTTC,TRBV25-1,.,TRBD2,TRBJ2-7
CSAIRDRVETQYF,TGCAGTGCTATCCGGGACAGGGTTGAGACCCAGTACTTC,TRBV20-1,many,TRBD1,TRBJ2-5
CATDLGDEQFF,TGTGCCACCGACCTAGGGGATGAGCAGTTCTTC,TRBV12-3/TRBV12-4,.,.,TRBJ2-1
CSAPGATEAFF,TGCAGTGCCCCCGGGGCAACTGAAGCTTTCTTT,TRBV20-1,few,.,TRBJ1-1
CASSHIQPPASGGANVLTF,TGTGCCAGCAGCCACATCCAACCCCCAGCGTCTGGTGGGGCCAACGTCCTGACTTTC,TRBV14,.,.,TRBJ2-6
CASSLVSPYEQYF,TGTGCCAGCAGCTTAGTCTCACCCTACGAGCAGTACTTC,TRBV7-9,many,.,TRBJ2-7
CATSDSDYNEQFF,TGTGCCACCAGTGATAGCGATTACAATGAGCAGTTCTTC,TRBV24-1,few,.,TRBJ2-1
CASSLVSNQPQHF,TGTGCCAGCAGCTTGGTTAGCAATCAGCCCCAGCATTTT,TRBV12-3/TRBV12-4,many,.,TRBJ1-5
CASSLATRTGELFF,TGTGCCAGCAGCTTAGCGACGAGGACCGGGGAGCTGTTTTTT,TRBV7-6,many,.,TRBJ2-2
CASSQREGQKTQYF,TGTGCCAGCAGCCAGCGGGAGGGCCAAAAGACCCAGTACTTC,TRBV3-1,.,TRBD2,TRBJ2-5
CASEEVAGDEQYF,TGTGCCAGCGAGGAGGTCGCGGGCGACGAGCAGTACTTC,TRBV2,many,.,TRBJ2-7
CSVAGHDLTEAFF,TGCAGCGTTGCGGGACACGACCTGACTGAAGCTTTCTTT,TRBV29-1,.,.,TRBJ1-1
CASSLELGSNTEASF,TGCGCCAGCAGCTTGGAGCTCGGGTCGAACACTGAAGCTTCCTTT,TRBV5-1,.,.,TRBJ1-1
CAIRTEPGRVIVF,TGTGCTATTCGGACTGAACCGGGACGGGTGATAGTATTT,TRBV12-3/TRBV12-4,.,.,TRBJ1-4
CASNFDRESGANVLTF,TGTGCCAGCAACTTCGACAGGGAATCTGGGGCCAACGTCCTGACTTTC,TRBV7-2,few,TRBD1,TRBJ2-6
CASSLEAWGTEAFF,TGTGCCAGCAGCTTAGAGGCCTGGGGCACTGAAGCTTTCTTT,TRBV7-9,.,.,TRBJ1-1
CATSDFGGRLETQYF,TGTGCCACCAGTGATTTCGGCGGGAGGTTGGAGACCCAGTACTTC,TRBV24-1,many,TRBD2,TRBJ2-5
CASSQATGMETQYF,TGCGCCAGCAGCCAAGCGACAGGGATGGAGACCCAGTACTTC,TRBV4-1,many,TRBD1,TRBJ2-5
CASSYSILQNNSPLHF,TGTGCCAGCAGTTACTCGATTTTGCAGAATAATTCACCCCTCCACTTT,TRBV10-2,.,.,TRBJ1-6
CAISDTRTGSVDQPQHF,TGTGCCATCAGTGACACTAGGACAGGCTCCGTCGATCAGCCCCAGCATTTT,TRBV10-3,many,TRBD1,TRBJ1-5
CASSSRGQPYGYTF,TGTGCCAGCAGCTCGCGGGGACAGCCCTATGGCTACACCTTC,TRBV5-4,.,TRBD1,TRBJ1-2
CASSTSFRGDTEAFF,TGTGCCAGCAGCACTAGCTTCAGGGGGGACACTGAAGCTTTCTTT,TRBV7-8,many,TRBD1,TRBJ1-1
CASSGRNTEAF,TGTGCCAGCAGTGGACGGAACACTGAAGCTTTC,TRBV7-2,.,.,TRBJ2-6
CASSLLGTGNTIYF,TGTGCCAGCAGCTTACTCGGGACTGGAAACACCATATATTTT,TRBV13,many,.,TRBJ1-3
CASRYGQNTEAFF,TGTGCCAGCAGATATGGACAGAACACTGAAGCTTTCTTT,TRBV7-8,few,.,TRBJ1-1
CASSFWPGGAEEKLFF,TGTGCCAGCAGCTTTTGGCCAGGGGGCGCCGAGGAAAAACTGTTTTTT,TRBV9,.,TRBD1,TRBJ1-4
CASRLQVEQFF,TGTGCCAGCAGGTTGCAGGTTGAGCAGTTCTTC,TRBV7-2,.,.,TRBJ2-1
CASSLRTGLDSNQPQHF,TGTGCCAGCAGTCTAAGAACAGGTTTGGATAGCAATCAGCCCCAGCATTTT,TRBV12-3/TRBV12-4,.,.,TRBJ1-5
CSVEVDGHSYEQYF,TGCAGCGTTGAAGTTGACGGTCACTCCTACGAGCAGTACTTC,TRBV29-1,.,.,TRBJ2-7
CATSRAISPGGLEKLFF,TGTGCCACCAGCAGAGCCATATCCCCTGGGGGCCTTGAAAAACTGTTTTTT,TRBV15,.,.,TRBJ1-4
CASSRVPSGTRNEQFF,TGTGCCAGCAGCCGCGTCCCTAGCGGGACTCGGAATGAGCAGTTCTTC,TRBV11-2,once,TRBD2,TRBJ2-1
CASSLYYGQGYNSPLHF,TGTGCCAGCAGCTTATATTACGGACAGGGGTATAATTCACCCCTCCACTTT,TRBV7-9,.,TRBD1,TRBJ1-6
CSARLALFTGELFF,TGCAGTGCTAGACTAGCCCTGTTCACCGGGGAGCTGTTTTTT,TRBV20-1,few,.,TRBJ2-2
CASSVGAGANVLTF,TGTGCCAGCAGTGTCGGGGCTGGGGCCAACGTCCTGACTTTC,TRBV12-3/TRBV12-4,many,.,TRBJ2-6
CSVDLGEETEAFF,TGCAGCGTTGACCTAGGGGAGGAGACTGAAGCTTTCTTT,TRBV29-1,.,.,TRBJ1-1
CAAGANEKLFF,TGTGCCGCCGGCGCTAATGAAAAACTGTTTTTT,TRBV7-9,many,.,TRBJ1-4
CASSLDRVYEQYF,TGTGCCAGCAGCCTGGACAGGGTCTACGAGCAGTACTTC,TRBV7-9,.,TRBD1,TRBJ2-7
CAISVGGSGSPLHF,TGTGCCATCAGTGTAGGGGGATCGGGTTCACCCCTCCACTTT,TRBV10-3,few,.,TRBJ1-6
CASEQETQYF,TGTGCCTCGGAGCAAGAGACCCAGTACTTC,TRBV25-1,many,.,TRBJ2-5
CSARDPGHMGVNTEAFF,TGCAGTGCTAGAGACCCGGGTCACATGGGGGTAAACACTGAAGCTTTCTTT,TRBV20-1,.,.,TRBJ1-1
CSARRLAGYSYEQYF,TGCAGTGCTAGGAGGCTAGCGGGTTACTCCTACGAGCAGTACTTC,TRBV20-1,.,TRBD2,TRBJ2-7
CASSHHDLEQYF,TGTGCCAGCAGTCATCACGACCTCGAGCAGTACTTC,TRBV12-3/TRBV12-4,few,.,TRBJ2-7
CASSLVGDDYGYTF,TGTGCCAGCAGCTTGGTCGGGGACGACTATGGCTACACCTTC,TRBV7-9,few,.,TRBJ1-2
CASSLFSAAEAFF,TGTGCCAGCAGCTTATTTTCGGCGGCTGAAGCTTTCTTT,TRBV7-9,many,.,TRBJ1-1
CSVSSGASGNQPQHF,TGCAGCGTTAGCTCAGGGGCGAGCGGCAATCAGCCCCAGCATTTT,TRBV29-1,many,.,TRBJ1-5
CASSVEGGSRTYEQYF,TGTGCCAGCAGCGTAGAGGGCGGGAGTCGAACCTACGAGCAGTACTTC,TRBV9,.,TRBD2,TRBJ2-7
CASRFQGGTEAFF,TGTGCCAGCAGGTTCCAGGGCGGCACTGAAGCTTTCTTT,TRBV25-1,once,.,TRBJ1-1
CASSQRRDQETQYF,TGTGCCAGCAGCCAGAGACGCGACCAAGAGACCCAGTACTTC,TRBV2,.,.,TRBJ2-5
CASSSSGSFQEAQYF,TGTGCCAGCAGCTCAAGCGGGAGTTTCCAAGAGGCCCAGTACTTC,TRBV2,.,TRBD2,TRBJ2-5
CASSEVGLEGYTF,TGTGCCAGCAGTGAAGTGGGGCTAGAAGGCTACACCTTC,TRBV25-1,.,.,TRBJ1-2
CASSLEGQGTYEQYF,TGCGCCAGCAGCTTGGAGGGACAGGGGACCTACGAGCAGTACTTC,TRBV7-9,.,TRBD1,TRBJ2-7